A single sample is the source of the 8 T cell receptor beta chains below, sequenced in a study of shared T cell receptors in the human thymus. Sequencing used immunoSEQ multiplex PCR; TCRdb keeps in-frame clones, though not all of them. The repertoire holds roughly 710,000 clones, with around 85% as singletons. The sample was also linked to a second study, of human thymus T cells.

Source material: thymocytes. These receptors were collected from a girl less than two years old with a congenital heart defect.

V gene TRBV19 combines with J gene TRBJ1-5, with TRBD1 matching over 9 bases. Germline-derived CDR1 and CDR2 are LNHDA and SQIVND (reference sequence). The CDR3 is 20 amino acids. After removal of 10 bases from V and 1 base from J, the junction contained 23 bases not matched to a gene. CDR3 DNA sequence: TGTGCCACCACCGGTTTTGGGACAGGGCGTTTTGGGTTCAGCAATCAGCCCCAGCATTTT. It codes for CATTGFGTGRFGFSNQPQHF.

This clone was detected once. The chain is built from TRBV4-3 and TRBJ2-2; TRBD1 is a possible D gene (7 bases). Per germline, CDR1 LGHNA and CDR2 YSLEER. The V end was cut by 6 bases, the J end by 7 bases, with 21 bases between. This CDR3 is built from 16 residues. CDR3: CASSRKRQGEVGELFF. The DNA of the CDR3 is TGCGCCAGCAGTCGCAAGAGGCAGGGGGAGGTCGGGGAGCTGTTTTTT.

This chain uses TRBV9 with TRBJ1-6, with TRBD1 identical over 7 bases. J was trimmed by 6 bases and V by 3 bases; bases with no gene match: 6. The CDR3 contains 15 residues. CDR1 is SGDLS and CDR2 is YYNGEE in the germline V gene. CDR3 amino acids: CASSGRDRPNSPLHF. The CDR3 nucleotides are TGTGCCAGCAGCGGCCGGGACAGACCTAATTCACCCCTCCACTTT.

Points on this clone: A junction end diverges from the germline sequence, so it may reflect a read error. The chain links TRBV10-2 to TRBJ1-5; maybe TRBD1 (6 bases). This CDR3 is 13 amino acids long. Germline CDR1 reads WSHSY; CDR2 reads SAAADI. The CDR3 DNA sequence: TGCGCCATCAGTACAGGGTCGGGTCAGCCCCAGCATTTT. Its translation is CAISTGSGQPQHF.

The V call is TRBV27, the J call TRBJ1-1, with TRBD1 matching over 7 bases. The germline V gene has CDR1 MNHEY and CDR2 SMNVEV (reference sequence). The ends lost 5 bases at V and 7 bases at J; junction bases unmatched: 4. This CDR3 region has 12 residues. CDR3 sequence (DNA): TGTGCCAGCAGTAGAGACAGGGATGAAGCTTTCTTT. It specifies CASSRDRDEAFF.

The chain links TRBV28 to TRBJ1-1; a possible D gene is TRBD1 (6 bases). V was trimmed by 2 bases and J by 5 bases, leaving 15 bases between them. The CDR3 totals 15 residues. Germline V CDR1 and CDR2: MDHEN, SYDVKM. The CDR3, as DNA: TGTGCCAGCAGTTTACGGGGAGGGGGTCGGACTGAAGCTTTCTTT. The encoded protein is CASSLRGGGRTEAFF. Variable domain in full (rest from reference TRBV28 and TRBJ1-1): DVKVTQSSRYLVKRTGEKVFLECVQDMDHENMFWYRQDPGLGLRLIYFSYDVKMKEKGDIPEGYSVSREKKERFSLILESASTNQTSMYLCASSLRGGGRTEAFFGQGTRLTVV.

The genes are TRBV2 and TRBJ1-1, with TRBD1 matching over 8 bases. Germline lookup yields CDR1 SNHLY and CDR2 FYNNEI. CDR3 length: 12 residues. The trim removed 6 bases at V and 5 bases at J, leaving 2 bases unmatched. The CDR3 DNA is TGTGCCAGCAGGGGGGACAGGACTGAAGCTTTCTTT. It codes for CASRGDRTEAFF.

This clone has only one observation. The genes are TRBV5-6 and TRBJ1-6; 11 nucleotides align to TRBD1. From germline, CDR1 is SGHDT and CDR2 YYEEEE. The CDR3 is 17 residues long. The V and J ends lost 0 bases and 7 bases, in that order; junction bases with no gene match: 6. The CDR3 sequence is CASSLARTGGQNSPLHF. For the CDR3, the DNA is TGTGCCAGCAGCTTGGCCCGGACAGGGGGCCAAAATTCACCCCTCCACTTT.